The 14 T cell receptor beta chains reported below all come from one sample, sequenced in a study of type 1 regulatory T cells (dated by TCRdb to about 2021). General findings and caveats noted by the study authors: Compared with non-Tr1 cells, Tr1 cells had a TCR repertoire that was more restricted, a finding the study read as clonal expansion induced by alloantigen.

No antigens are known for them. TCRdb shows the sequencer as Illumina MiSeq. TCRdb took the public reads, trimmed them with fastp at Q25, ran MiXCR for clone calling and kept in-frame beta chains. Rows with a matching CDR3 protein are joined into one entry that keeps the most common DNA and genes. The sample has under 75,000 distinct CDR3 sequences on record, 20% to 25% of them singletons. The ten largest clones represent 8.3% of the sample. The sample consisted of cultured type 1 regulatory T (Tr1) cells, either the whole culture or a sorted fraction (not recorded which). The meaning of the sample's cell subset or site label: type 1 regulatory T cells sorted from the T-allo10 product. The receptors were sampled from a human donor in good health.

This clonotype was seen a handful of times. J is TRBJ2-1 and V is TRBV20-1; 8 positions match TRBD2. This CDR3 is built from 12 residues. From germline, CDR1 is DFQATT and CDR2 SNEGSKA (reference sequence). J was trimmed by 15 bases and V by 0 bases; bases with no gene match: 7. CDR3 in DNA: TGCAGTGCTAGAGAGCCTGGACTAGCACGGTTCTTC. Amino acid sequence: CSAREPGLARFF.

This clonotype has more than one count but fewer than ten. This sequence joins TRBV5-5 and TRBJ2-2; D is unclear. Trimming took off 1 base at V and 1 base at J, with 17 bases between the two ends. The germline V gene has CDR1 SGHKS and CDR2 YYEKEE (reference sequence). The CDR3 is made up of 18 amino acids. CDR3 sequence: CASSLNRVSLMNTGELFF. The CDR3 DNA reads TGTGCCAGCAGCTTGAATAGGGTCTCCCTGATGAACACCGGGGAGCTGTTTTTT.

Turning to this clonotype: The junction differs from germline at one of its ends, possibly a read error. V and J are TRBV18 and TRBJ2-1, with D tentatively TRBD1 or TRBD2 (5 bases each). The germline gives CDR1 KGHSH, CDR2 LQKENI. The CDR3 extends over 16 amino acids. The CDR3 sequence: CASSPPGPSSYTEQFF. The CDR3 bases are TGTGCCAGCTCGCCTCCGGGACCGAGCTCCTACACTGAGCAGTTCTTC.

This clonotype was observed a handful of times. The gene calls are TRBV29-1 and TRBJ2-3, with D unresolved. The CDR3 covers 13 residues. Deletions cut 4 bases from V and 5 bases from J, with 13 bases between. CDR1 is SQVTM and CDR2 is ANQGSEA in the germline V gene. CDR3 DNA sequence: TGCAGCGTTGCCCACAACCCGAGAGATACGCAGTATTTT. Protein: CSVAHNPRDTQYF.

This clonotype was detected a few times. The chain links TRBV10-3 to TRBJ2-4; D unclear. Germline CDR1 is ENHRY and CDR2 is SYGVKD. This CDR3 has 14 amino acids. V lost 8 bases and J 0 bases, leaving 11 bases between the germline ends. CDR3 bases: TGTGCCATCGCCCCTACATTAGCCAAAAACATTCAGTACTTC. Encoded protein: CAIAPTLAKNIQYF.

This chain links TRBV27 with TRBJ1-2, with TRBD1 matching 9 bases. Unmatched junction bases numbered 3, after V lost 5 bases and J lost 5 bases. From germline, CDR1 is MNHEY and CDR2 SMNVEV (reference sequence). The CDR3 contains 13 residues. DNA of the CDR3: TGTGCCAGCAGTCGGGACAGGGTTTATGGCTACACCTTC. Its translation is CASSRDRVYGYTF.

The gene calls are TRBV9 and TRBJ2-2; TRBD2 is a possible D gene (5 bases). Germline-derived CDR1 and CDR2 are SGDLS and YYNGEE. V was shortened by 5 bases and J by 0 bases, with 8 bases between the two germline ends. This CDR3 is 14 amino acids long. As DNA, the CDR3 is TGTGCCAGCAGGAGGGCCGCGAACACCGGGGAGCTGTTTTTT. Protein sequence: CASRRAANTGELFF.

As to this clonotype: A much larger clone is a single base away; this may be a read error. This rearrangement joins TRBV7-9 to TRBJ2-5; D is tentatively TRBD1 or TRBD2 (6 bases each). Germline CDR1 is SEHNR and CDR2 is FQNEAQ (reference sequence). The CDR3 covers 13 residues. DNA for the CDR3: TGTGCCGGCAGATCCAGGAGGGGGGAGACCCAGTACTTC. This encodes CAGRSRRGETQYF.

Concerning this clonotype itself: An end of the junction does not agree with germline; a read error may underlie this. J is TRBJ1-5 and V is TRBV28; D is unresolved. This CDR3 is built from 14 residues. CDR1 is MDHEN, CDR2 SYDVKM, per germline. The CDR3 here is CTSSLSGENQPQHF. DNA of the CDR3: TGTACCAGCAGTTTATCCGGGGAAAATCAGCCCCAGCATTTT.

This chain connects TRBV5-1 to TRBJ1-1; no reliable D call. CDR3 length: 15 amino acids. With 3 bases removed from V and 0 bases from J, the gap between germline ends came to 12 bases. From germline, CDR1 is SGHRS and CDR2 YFSETQ. The CDR3 nucleotides read TGCGCCAGCAGCTCCGTCGGGAGGGTGAACACTGAAGCTTTCTTT. It translates to CASSSVGRVNTEAFF.

V is TRBV9 and J is TRBJ2-6, with 9 bases lining up with TRBD2. CDR1 is SGDLS and CDR2 is YYNGEE in the germline V gene. Trimming removed 2 bases from V and 0 bases from J; junction bases left unmatched: 6. The CDR3 is 18 amino acids. For the CDR3, the DNA is TGTGCCAGCAGCGTCGGACTAGCGAGCGCCTCTGGGGCCAACGTCCTGACTTTC. It is translated as CASSVGLASASGANVLTF.

This clonotype was counted many times. V is TRBV7-8 and J is TRBJ2-1; the D gene is possibly TRBD1 (6 bases). From germline, CDR1 is SGHVS and CDR2 FQNEAQ. Trimming cost V 2 bases and J 6 bases, with 8 bases left between them. The CDR3 loop spans 13 amino acids. The CDR3 sequence is CASSLNRVNEQFF. For the CDR3, the DNA is TGTGCCAGCAGCTTAAACAGGGTCAATGAGCAGTTCTTC.

This clonotype has just a few counts. V gene TRBV5-1 combines with J gene TRBJ1-1; 7 nucleotides line up with TRBD1. Germline V gene data show CDR1 as SGHRS and CDR2 as YFSETQ. CDR3 length: 15 residues. The V segment lost 1 base and the J segment 1 base; nucleotides outside the gene matches: 4. CDR3 sequence (DNA): TGCGCCAGCAGCTTGTCCGGGACAGCGAACACTGAAGCTTTCTTT. It encodes CASSLSGTANTEAFF.

The gene calls are TRBV24-1 and TRBJ2-5, with 10 bases fitting TRBD2. Unmatched junction bases numbered 9, after V lost 5 bases and J lost 4 bases. CDR1 KGHDR and CDR2 SFDVKD come from the germline V gene. There are 16 residues in the CDR3. The CDR3 region is CATSAASGRKGETQYF. The CDR3 DNA reads as TGTGCCACCAGTGCGGCTAGCGGGAGAAAGGGAGAGACCCAGTACTTC.